Detailed here is one T cell receptor (beta chain). The antigen is not known. In germline, CDR1 is PRHDT, CDR2 FYEKMQ (reference sequence). The V and J ends lost 6 bases and 5 bases respectively, with 8 bases between them. The length of the CDR3 is 13 residues. These data originate in a study of regulatory T cells in long-lasting Graves disease. Findings and caveats of the study: When disease was persistent, TRBV28, TRBJ1-2 and TRBJ2-5 were the favored segments.

After RNA was extracted from PBMCs, the TCR library was made from it. Criteria from the American Thyroid Association guidelines were applied to diagnose Graves' disease. A single record per CDR3 protein comes from TCRdb applying MiXCR to the reads. Here the sample spans just over 1,000 distinct CDR3 sequences, 80% to 90% being singletons. The starting material was peripheral blood mononuclear cells (PBMCs), obtained with antithyroid drug treatment, in newly diagnosed or persistent Graves disease (not recorded which). This clonotype was sampled from a woman in her 30s with Graves disease. The genes are TRBV13 and TRBJ1-6, with D possibly TRBD1 on 5 matching bases. The CDR3 nucleotides are TGTGCCAGCAGGGGGCAGAATAATTCACCCCTCCACTTT. It yields the protein CASRGQNNSPLHF.